Sequencing of this T cell receptor beta chain was carried out in a study of T cell changes during pregnancy in multiple sclerosis. The J segment lost 4 bases and the V segment lost 0 bases, leaving 2 bases of the junction unmatched. The germline V gene has CDR1 MGHRA and CDR2 YSYEKL. This CDR3 is built from 15 residues. Repertoires were generated with immunoSEQ multiplex PCR, while TCRdb's copy carries only in-frame clones and drops some. The sample records about 94,000 clones, 90% to 95% being singletons. Material: peripheral blood, obtained after pregnancy. The origin of this receptor is a female donor with multiple sclerosis, enrolled in a pregnancy study. This rearrangement joins TRBV4-1 to TRBJ2-1; 8 nucleotides agree with TRBD2. CDR3 sequence: CASSQDPGGYNEQFF. The DNA of the CDR3 is TGCGCCAGCAGCCAAGACCCGGGGGGGTACAATGAGCAGTTCTTC.